This T cell receptor (beta chain) is drawn from a study of blood T cell repertoires in COVID-19. CDR1 and CDR2 from the germline V gene are SGHTS and YDEGEE. CDR3 length: 14 amino acids. Between the trimmed V and J ends, which lost 2 bases and 8 bases, there was a span of 14 bases. TCRdb keeps only in-frame clones here, not all; method: immunoSEQ multiplex PCR. The sample lists fewer than 200,000 clones, 80% to 90% seen once, with roughly 9% in the top ten. Assignments of participants to cohorts depended upon their own reported clinical history. Resolution of symptoms, clearance, or two negative PCRs was present in recovered Cohort 3 donors.

The rearrangement links TRBV5-8 to TRBJ1-5; D unresolved. This sequence originates from a young woman who had recovered from COVID-19. Sequencing was performed on PBMCs or T cells enriched from blood (not recorded which). CDR3 sequence: CASSFDDLSEPQHF. CDR3 DNA sequence: TGTGCCAGCAGCTTTGACGACTTATCCGAGCCCCAGCATTTT.